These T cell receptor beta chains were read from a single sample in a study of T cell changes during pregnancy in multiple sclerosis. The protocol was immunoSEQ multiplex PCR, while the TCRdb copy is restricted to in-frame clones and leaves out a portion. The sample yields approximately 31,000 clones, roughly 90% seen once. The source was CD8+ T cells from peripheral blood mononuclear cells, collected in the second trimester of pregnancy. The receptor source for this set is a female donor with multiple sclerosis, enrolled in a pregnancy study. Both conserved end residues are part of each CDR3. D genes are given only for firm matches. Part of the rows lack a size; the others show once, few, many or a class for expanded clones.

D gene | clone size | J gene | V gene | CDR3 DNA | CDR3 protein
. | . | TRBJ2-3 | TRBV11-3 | TGTGCCAGCAGCTTAGAACAGGGATTAAATTCAGATACGCAGTATTTT | CASSLEQGLNSDTQYF
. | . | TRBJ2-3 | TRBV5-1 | TGCGCCAGCAGCTTGGCAAGAGCCACAGATACGCAGTATTTT | CASSLARATDTQYF
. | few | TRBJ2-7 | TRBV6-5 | TGTGCCAGCAGTTACTCGGACACCTACGAGCAGTACTTC | CASSYSDTYEQYF
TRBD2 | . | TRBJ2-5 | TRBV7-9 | TGTGCCAGCAGCTCCCGGCCCCGACTAGCGGAGAATCACCAAGAGACCCAGTACTTC | CASSSRPRLAENHQETQYF
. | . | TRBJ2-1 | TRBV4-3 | TGCGCCAGCAGCCCCTTGTCTAGCAGCAATGAGCAGTTCTTC | CASSPLSSSNEQFF
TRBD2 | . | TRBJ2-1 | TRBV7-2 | TGTGCCAGCAGCTTAGCCCCTCTACTAGCGGGGTCGAACAGCTACAATGAGCAGTTCTTC | CASSLAPLLAGSNSYNEQFF
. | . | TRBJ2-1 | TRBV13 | TGTGCCAGCACCTTGGAGAACAGGGTGGGGCGTGAGCAGTTCTTC | CASTLENRVGREQFF
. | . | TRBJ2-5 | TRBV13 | TGTGCCAGCAGCTTCCGGAGGGAGTTCCAAGAGACCCAGTACTTC | CASSFRREFQETQYF
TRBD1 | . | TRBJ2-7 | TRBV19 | TGTGCCAGTAGTCCTACAGGGGACGGCATCTACGAGCAGTACTTC | CASSPTGDGIYEQYF
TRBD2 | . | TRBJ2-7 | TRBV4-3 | TGCGCCAGCAGCCAAGATAGCGGGATGGTCGAGCAGTACTTC | CASSQDSGMVEQYF
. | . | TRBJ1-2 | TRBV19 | TGTGCCAGTAGTTACGGGGATGAATATAACTATGGCTACACCTTC | CASSYGDEYNYGYTF
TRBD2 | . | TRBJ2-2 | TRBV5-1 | TGCGCCAGCAGCTTAAATAGCGGGGCCGGGGAGCTGTTTTTT | CASSLNSGAGELFF
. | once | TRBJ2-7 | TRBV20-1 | TGCAGTGCTACTCCAGGGATCGAGCAGTACTTC | CSATPGIEQYF
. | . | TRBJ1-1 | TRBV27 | TGTGCCAGCAGCACCCCTGGGGGGGCCACTGAAGCTTTCTTT | CASSTPGGATEAFF
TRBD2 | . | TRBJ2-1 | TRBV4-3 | TGCGCCAGCAGCCGCCAGACTAGCGGCTCCTACAATGAGCAGTTCTTC | CASSRQTSGSYNEQFF
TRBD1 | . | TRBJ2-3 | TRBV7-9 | TGTGCCAGCAGCTTAAGGACAGGGGTCACAGATACGCAGTATTTT | CASSLRTGVTDTQYF
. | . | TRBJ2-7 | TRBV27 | TGTGCCAGCAGTTTTGGGCAGTCAACATCCTACGAGCAGTACTTC | CASSFGQSTSYEQYF
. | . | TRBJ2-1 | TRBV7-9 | TGTGCCAGCAGCTTAAGCACCCCGGAGTTCTTC | CASSLSTPEFF
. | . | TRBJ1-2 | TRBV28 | TGTGCCAGCAGTTCCCCGGGACAAACCCGGATTAACTATGGCTACACCTTC | CASSSPGQTRINYGYTF
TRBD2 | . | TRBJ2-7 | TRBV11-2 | TGTGCCAGCAGCCCACGAGGTGGGAGGGGATACGAGCAGTACTTC | CASSPRGGRGYEQYF
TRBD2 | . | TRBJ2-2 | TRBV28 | TGTGCCAGCAGTTTGGGCGGGGGTTACACCGGGGAGCTGTTTTTT | CASSLGGGYTGELFF
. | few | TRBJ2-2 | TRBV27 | TGTGCCAGCAGTTTAACAGAGAACACCGGGGAGCTGTTTTTT | CASSLTENTGELFF
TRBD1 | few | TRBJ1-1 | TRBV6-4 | TGTGCCAGCAGTGACTCGGGACAGGCCACTGAAGCTTTCTTT | CASSDSGQATEAFF
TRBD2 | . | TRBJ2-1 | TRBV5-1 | TGCGCCAGCAGCTTGGGCGGGAGGGCCCTTCTGAGGTCTTCAGATTATTTGGAGTTCTTC | CASSLGGRALLRSSDYLEFF
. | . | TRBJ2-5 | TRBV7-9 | TGTGCCAGCAGCTTCCGGGACAGGGGGAGCGGGAGGGCCGTGGAGACCCAGTACTTC | CASSFRDRGSGRAVETQYF
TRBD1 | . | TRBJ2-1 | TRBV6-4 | TGTGCCAGCAGTGACGGGACAGGGGGCAATGAGCAGTTCTTC | CASSDGTGGNEQFF
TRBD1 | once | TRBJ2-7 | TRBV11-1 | TGTGCCAGCAGCTTGGGACAGGGGGATGTTTACGAGCAGTACTTC | CASSLGQGDVYEQYF
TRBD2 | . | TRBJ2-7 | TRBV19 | TGTGCCAGTAGTTCTAGCGGGATCTCCTACGAGCAGTACTTC | CASSSSGISYEQYF
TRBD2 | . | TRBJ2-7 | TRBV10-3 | TGTGCCATCAGTGACTCGAGAGCGGGAGGGTCCCCCTACGAGCAGTACTTC | CAISDSRAGGSPYEQYF
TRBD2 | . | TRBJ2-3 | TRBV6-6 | TGTGCCAGCAGTTACCTGGGACTAGCGGCCCCGGATACGCAGTATTTT | CASSYLGLAAPDTQYF
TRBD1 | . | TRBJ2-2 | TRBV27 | TGTGCCAGCAGTTTATTTTACGACAGGGTCGACACCGGGGAGCTGTTTTTT | CASSLFYDRVDTGELFF
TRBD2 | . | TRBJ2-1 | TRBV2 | TGTGCCAGCAGTCCGGGAGGATCTCTCTACAATGAGCAGTTCTTC | CASSPGGSLYNEQFF
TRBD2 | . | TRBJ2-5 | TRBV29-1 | TGCAGCGTTGTTCCTAGCGGGAGGGAACAAGAGACCCAGTACTTC | CSVVPSGREQETQYF
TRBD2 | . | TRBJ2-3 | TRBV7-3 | TGTGCCAGCAGCTTGCTAGCGGGAGTTAGCACAGATACGCAGTATTTT | CASSLLAGVSTDTQYF
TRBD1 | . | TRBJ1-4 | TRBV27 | TGTGCCAGCAGAACAAACAGGGGGCGCGAAAAACTGTTTTTT | CASRTNRGREKLFF
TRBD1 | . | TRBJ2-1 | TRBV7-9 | TGTGCCAGCCGGGACAGGTTTTACAATGAGCAGTTCTTC | CASRDRFYNEQFF
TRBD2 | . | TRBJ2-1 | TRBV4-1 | TGCGCCAGCAGCCAAGATGTGACTAGCGGGATCTACGATGAGCAGTTCTTC | CASSQDVTSGIYDEQFF
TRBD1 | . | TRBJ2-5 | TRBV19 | TGTGCCAGTAGTATAAGGCCAGGGGGCGTGAAGACCCAGTACTTC | CASSIRPGGVKTQYF
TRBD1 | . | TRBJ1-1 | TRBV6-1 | TGTGCCAGCAGTGAATGGGACAGGGAAGCTTTCTTT | CASSEWDREAFF
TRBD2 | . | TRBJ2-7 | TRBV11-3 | TGTGCCAGCAGCCCACGGACTAGCGGGCCAGTCTACGAGCAGTACTTC | CASSPRTSGPVYEQYF
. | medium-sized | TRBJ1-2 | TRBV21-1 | TGTGCCAGCAGCAACGAGGGATTGGATGGCTACACCTTC | CASSNEGLDGYTF
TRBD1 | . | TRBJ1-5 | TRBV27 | TGTGCCAGCAGTTCCCGGACAGGGGAGGTTAGTCAGCCCCAGCATTTT | CASSSRTGEVSQPQHF
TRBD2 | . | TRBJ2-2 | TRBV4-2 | TGTGCCAGCAGCCAAGAAGCTAGCGGGAGCCCCGGGGAGCTGTTTTTT | CASSQEASGSPGELFF
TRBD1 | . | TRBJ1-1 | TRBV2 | TGTGCCAGCAGTGATGATGACAGGGTTGAGGACACTGAAGCTTTCTTT | CASSDDDRVEDTEAFF
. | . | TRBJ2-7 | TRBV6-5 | TGTGCCAGCAGTTCTCCTCGCGGGGACGAGCAGTACTTC | CASSSPRGDEQYF
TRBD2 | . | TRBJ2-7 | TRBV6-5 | TGTGCCAGCACAGCGGGGGGAGGATCCTACGAGCAGTACTTC | CASTAGGGSYEQYF
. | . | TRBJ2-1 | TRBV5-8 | TGTGCCAGCAGCACTTTCTCCTACAATGAGCAGTTCTTC | CASSTFSYNEQFF
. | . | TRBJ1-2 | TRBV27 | TGTGCCAGCAGTTTATCTCCGAACTATGGCTACACCTTC | CASSLSPNYGYTF
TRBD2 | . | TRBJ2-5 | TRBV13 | TGTGCCAGCAGCTTCGGGGCTAGCGGTCAAGAGACCCAGTACTTC | CASSFGASGQETQYF